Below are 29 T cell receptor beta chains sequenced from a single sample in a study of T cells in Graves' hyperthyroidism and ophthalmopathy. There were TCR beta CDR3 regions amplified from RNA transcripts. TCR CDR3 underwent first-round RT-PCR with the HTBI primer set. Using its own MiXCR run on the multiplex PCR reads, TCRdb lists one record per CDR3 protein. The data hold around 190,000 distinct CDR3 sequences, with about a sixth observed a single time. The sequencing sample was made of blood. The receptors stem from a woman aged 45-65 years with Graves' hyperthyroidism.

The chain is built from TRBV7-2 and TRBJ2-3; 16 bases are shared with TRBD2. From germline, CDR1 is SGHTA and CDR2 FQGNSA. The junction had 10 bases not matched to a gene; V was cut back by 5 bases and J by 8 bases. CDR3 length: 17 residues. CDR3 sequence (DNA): TGTGCCAGCAGCGCTCAATCGGGACTAGCGGGGGGGATTACGCAGTATTTT. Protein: CASSAQSGLAGGITQYF.

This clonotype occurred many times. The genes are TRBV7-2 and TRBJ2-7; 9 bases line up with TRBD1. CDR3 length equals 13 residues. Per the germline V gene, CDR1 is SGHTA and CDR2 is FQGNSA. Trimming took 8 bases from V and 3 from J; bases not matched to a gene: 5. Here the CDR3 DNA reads TGTGCCAGCCGGGACAGGGCCGGCTACGAGCAGTACTTC. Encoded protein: CASRDRAGYEQYF.

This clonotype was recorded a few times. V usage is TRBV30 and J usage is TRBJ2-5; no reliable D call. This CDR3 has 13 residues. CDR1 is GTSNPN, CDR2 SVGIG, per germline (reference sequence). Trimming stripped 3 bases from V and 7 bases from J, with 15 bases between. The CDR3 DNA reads TGTGCCTGGAGCATACCGGGCGCTCGGACCCAGTACTTC. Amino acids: CAWSIPGARTQYF.

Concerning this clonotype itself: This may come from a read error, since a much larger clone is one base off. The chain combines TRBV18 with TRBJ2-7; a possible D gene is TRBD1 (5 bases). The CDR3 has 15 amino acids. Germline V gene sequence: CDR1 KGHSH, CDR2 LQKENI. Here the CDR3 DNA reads TGTGCCAGCTCACCCCGACAGCTCCAAAGCTACGGGCAGTACTTC. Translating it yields CASSPRQLQSYGQYF. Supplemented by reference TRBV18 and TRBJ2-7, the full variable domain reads NAGVMQNPRHLVRRRGQEARLRCSPMKGHSHVYWYRQLPEEGLKFMVYLQKENIIDESGMPKERFSAEFPKEGPSILRIQQVVRGDSAAYFCASSPRQLQSYGQYFGPGTRLTVT.

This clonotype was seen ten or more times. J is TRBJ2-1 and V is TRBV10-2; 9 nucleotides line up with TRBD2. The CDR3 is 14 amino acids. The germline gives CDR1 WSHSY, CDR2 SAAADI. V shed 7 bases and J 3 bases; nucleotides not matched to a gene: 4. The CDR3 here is CASTQRGDYNEQFF. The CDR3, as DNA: TGCGCCAGCACCCAGCGGGGGGACTACAATGAGCAGTTCTTC.

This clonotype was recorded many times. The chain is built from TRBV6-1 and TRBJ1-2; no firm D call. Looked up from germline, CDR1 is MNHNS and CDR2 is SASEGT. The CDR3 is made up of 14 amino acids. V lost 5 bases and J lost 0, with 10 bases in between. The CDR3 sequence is CASSYLGTNYGYTF. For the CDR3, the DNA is TGTGCCAGCAGTTATTTAGGCACTAACTATGGCTACACCTTC.

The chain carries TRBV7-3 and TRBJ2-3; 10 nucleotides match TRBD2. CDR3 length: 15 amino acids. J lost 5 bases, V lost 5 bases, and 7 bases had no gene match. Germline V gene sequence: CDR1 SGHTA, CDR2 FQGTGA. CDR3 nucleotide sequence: TGTGCCAGCAGCCTCGCGACTAGCGGGCTAGATACGCAGTATTTT. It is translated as CASSLATSGLDTQYF.

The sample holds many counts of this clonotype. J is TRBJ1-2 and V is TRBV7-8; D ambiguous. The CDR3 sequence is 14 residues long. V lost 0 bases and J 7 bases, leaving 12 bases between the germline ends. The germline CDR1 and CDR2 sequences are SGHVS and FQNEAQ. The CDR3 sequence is CASSLAGIKGGYTF. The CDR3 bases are TGTGCCAGCAGCTTAGCAGGGATAAAGGGTGGCTACACCTTC.

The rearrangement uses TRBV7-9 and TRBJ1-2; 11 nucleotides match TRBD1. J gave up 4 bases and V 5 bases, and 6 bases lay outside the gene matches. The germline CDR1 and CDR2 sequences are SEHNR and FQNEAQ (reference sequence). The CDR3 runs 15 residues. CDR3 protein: CASSGWTGGGYGYTF. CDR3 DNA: TGTGCCAGCAGCGGGTGGACAGGGGGCGGCTATGGCTACACCTTC.

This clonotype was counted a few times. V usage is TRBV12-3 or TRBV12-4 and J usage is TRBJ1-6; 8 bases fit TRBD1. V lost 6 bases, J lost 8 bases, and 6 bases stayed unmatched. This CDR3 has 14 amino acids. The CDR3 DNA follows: TGTGCCAGCAGCCGAGGGACAGGTTATTCACCCCTCCACTTT. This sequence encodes CASSRGTGYSPLHF.

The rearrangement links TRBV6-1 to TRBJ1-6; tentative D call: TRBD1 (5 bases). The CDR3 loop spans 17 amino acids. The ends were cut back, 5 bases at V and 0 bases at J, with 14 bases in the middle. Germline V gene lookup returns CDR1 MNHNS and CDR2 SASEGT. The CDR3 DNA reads TGTGCCAGCAGTTCAACAGGCCTAAGCTCCTATAATTCACCCCTCCACTTT. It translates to CASSSTGLSSYNSPLHF.

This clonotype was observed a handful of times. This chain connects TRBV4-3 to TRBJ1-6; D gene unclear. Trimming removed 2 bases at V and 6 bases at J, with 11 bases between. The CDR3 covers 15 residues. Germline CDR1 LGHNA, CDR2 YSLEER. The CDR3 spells CASSQQTRFNSPLHF. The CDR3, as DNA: TGCGCCAGCAGCCAACAAACGAGATTTAATTCACCCCTCCACTTT.

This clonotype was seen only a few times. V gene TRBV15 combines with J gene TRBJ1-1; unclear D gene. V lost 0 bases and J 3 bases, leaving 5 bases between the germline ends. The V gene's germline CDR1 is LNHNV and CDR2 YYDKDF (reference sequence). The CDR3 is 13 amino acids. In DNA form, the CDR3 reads TGTGCCACCAGCAGAGATAGGCACACTGAAGCTTTCTTT. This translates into CATSRDRHTEAFF.

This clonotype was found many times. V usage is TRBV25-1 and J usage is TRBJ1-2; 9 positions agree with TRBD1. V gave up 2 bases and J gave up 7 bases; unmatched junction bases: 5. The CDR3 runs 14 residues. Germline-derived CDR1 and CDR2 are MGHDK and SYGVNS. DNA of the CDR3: TGTGCCAGCAGTGAAAGCCGGGACAGGGTTGGCTACACCTTC. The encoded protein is CASSESRDRVGYTF.

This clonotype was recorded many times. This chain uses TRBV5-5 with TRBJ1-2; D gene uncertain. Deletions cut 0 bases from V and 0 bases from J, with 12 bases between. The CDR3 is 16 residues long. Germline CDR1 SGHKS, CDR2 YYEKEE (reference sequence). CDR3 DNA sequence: TGTGCCAGCAGCTTGGTCCCCCAAGTCTCTAACTATGGCTACACCTTC. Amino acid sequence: CASSLVPQVSNYGYTF.

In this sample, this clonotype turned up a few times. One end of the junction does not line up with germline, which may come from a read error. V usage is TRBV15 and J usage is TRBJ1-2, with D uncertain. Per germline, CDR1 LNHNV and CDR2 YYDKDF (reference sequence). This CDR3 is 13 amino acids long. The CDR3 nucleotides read TGTACCACCAGCAGAGAAAGGTACTATGGCTACACCTTC. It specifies CTTSRERYYGYTF.

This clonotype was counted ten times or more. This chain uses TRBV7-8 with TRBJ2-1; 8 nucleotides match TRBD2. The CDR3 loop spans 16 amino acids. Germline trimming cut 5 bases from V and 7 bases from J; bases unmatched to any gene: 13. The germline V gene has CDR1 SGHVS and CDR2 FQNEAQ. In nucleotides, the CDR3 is TGTGCCAGCAGCCCTCCCGGGGGGGGCCGGCCGAATGAGCAGTTCTTC. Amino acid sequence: CASSPPGGGRPNEQFF.

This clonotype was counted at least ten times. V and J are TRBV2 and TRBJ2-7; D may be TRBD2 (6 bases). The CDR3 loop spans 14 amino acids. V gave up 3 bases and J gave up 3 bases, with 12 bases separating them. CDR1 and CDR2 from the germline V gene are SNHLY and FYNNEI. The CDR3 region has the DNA TGTGCCAGCAGTGATGGAGGGGTCCGCTACGAGCAGTACTTC. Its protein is CASSDGGVRYEQYF.

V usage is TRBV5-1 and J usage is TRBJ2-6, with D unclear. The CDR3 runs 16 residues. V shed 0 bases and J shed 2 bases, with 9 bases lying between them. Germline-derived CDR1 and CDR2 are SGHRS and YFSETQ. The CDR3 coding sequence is TGCGCCAGCAGCTTGGAAGGTTTTGCTGGGGCCAACGTCCTGACTTTC. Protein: CASSLEGFAGANVLTF.

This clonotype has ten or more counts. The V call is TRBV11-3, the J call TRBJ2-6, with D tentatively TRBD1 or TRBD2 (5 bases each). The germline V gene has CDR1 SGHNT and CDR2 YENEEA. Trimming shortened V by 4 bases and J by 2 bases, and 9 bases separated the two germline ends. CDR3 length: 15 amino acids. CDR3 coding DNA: TGTGCCAGCAGCTCCGGGACGGCTGGGGCCAACGTCCTGACTTTC. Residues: CASSSGTAGANVLTF.

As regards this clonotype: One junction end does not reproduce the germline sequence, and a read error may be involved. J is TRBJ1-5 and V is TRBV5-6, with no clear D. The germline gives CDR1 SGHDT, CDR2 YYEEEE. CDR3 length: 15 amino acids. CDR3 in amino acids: CASSLLEVPSQPQQF. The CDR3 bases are TGTGCCAGCAGCTTGCTCGAAGTCCCAAGTCAGCCCCAGCAATTT.

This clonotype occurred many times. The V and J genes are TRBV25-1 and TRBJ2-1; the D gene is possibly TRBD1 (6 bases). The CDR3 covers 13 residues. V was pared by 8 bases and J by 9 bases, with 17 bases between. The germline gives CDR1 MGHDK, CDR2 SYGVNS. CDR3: CASSQGSRSEQFF. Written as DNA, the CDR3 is TGTGCCAGCTCACAGGGCTCCAGGAGTGAGCAGTTCTTC.

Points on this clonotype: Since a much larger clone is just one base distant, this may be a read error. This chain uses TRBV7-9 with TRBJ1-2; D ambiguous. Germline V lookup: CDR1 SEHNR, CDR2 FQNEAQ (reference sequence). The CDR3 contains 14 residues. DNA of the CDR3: TGTGCCACCAGCTTGGTCGAAGGGTACTATGGCTACACCTTC. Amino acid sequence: CATSLVEGYYGYTF.

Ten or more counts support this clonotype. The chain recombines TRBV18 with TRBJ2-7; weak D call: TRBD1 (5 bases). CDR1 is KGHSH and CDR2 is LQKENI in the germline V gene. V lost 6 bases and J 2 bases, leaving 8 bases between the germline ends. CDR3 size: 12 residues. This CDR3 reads CASSKTAYEQYF. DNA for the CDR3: TGTGCCAGCTCTAAGACAGCCTACGAGCAGTACTTC. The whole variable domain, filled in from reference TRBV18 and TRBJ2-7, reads NAGVMQNPRHLVRRRGQEARLRCSPMKGHSHVYWYRQLPEEGLKFMVYLQKENIIDESGMPKERFSAEFPKEGPSILRIQQVVRGDSAAYFCASSKTAYEQYFGPGTRLTVT.

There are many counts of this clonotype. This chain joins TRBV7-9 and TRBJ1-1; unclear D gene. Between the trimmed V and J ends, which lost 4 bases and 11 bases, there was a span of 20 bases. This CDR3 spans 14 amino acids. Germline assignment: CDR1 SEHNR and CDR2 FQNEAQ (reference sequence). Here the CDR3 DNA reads TGTGCCAGCAGCTCGGGCCCGGGCCTCCCTGGGGCTTTCTTT. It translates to CASSSGPGLPGAFF.

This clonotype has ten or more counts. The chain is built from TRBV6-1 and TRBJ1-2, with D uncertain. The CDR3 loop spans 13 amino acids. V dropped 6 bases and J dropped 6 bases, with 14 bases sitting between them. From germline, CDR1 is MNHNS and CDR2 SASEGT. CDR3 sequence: CASRRNLVDGYTF. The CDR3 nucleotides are TGTGCCAGCAGGCGGAACTTAGTCGATGGCTACACCTTC.

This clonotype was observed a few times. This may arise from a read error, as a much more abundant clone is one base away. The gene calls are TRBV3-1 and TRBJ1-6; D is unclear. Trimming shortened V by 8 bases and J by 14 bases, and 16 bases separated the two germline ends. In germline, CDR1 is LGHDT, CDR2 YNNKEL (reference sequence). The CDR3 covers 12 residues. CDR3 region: CASGGEGNTLHF. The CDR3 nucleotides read TGTGCCAGCGGCGGGGAAGGGAACACCCTCCACTTT.

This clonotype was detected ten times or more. The CDR3 here is CASRRPGEPQHF. CDR3 nucleotides: TGTGCCAGCAGGAGACCTGGAGAGCCCCAGCATTTT. The gene calls are TRBV28 and TRBJ1-5; no reliable D call. The CDR3 runs 12 residues. V lost 6 bases, J lost 8 bases, and 11 bases lay in between. CDR1 and CDR2 from the germline V gene are MDHEN and SYDVKM. Variable domain in full (rest from reference TRBV28 and TRBJ1-5): DVKVTQSSRYLVKRTGEKVFLECVQDMDHENMFWYRQDPGLGLRLIYFSYDVKMKEKGDIPEGYSVSREKKERFSLILESASTNQTSMYLCASRRPGEPQHFGDGTRLSIL.

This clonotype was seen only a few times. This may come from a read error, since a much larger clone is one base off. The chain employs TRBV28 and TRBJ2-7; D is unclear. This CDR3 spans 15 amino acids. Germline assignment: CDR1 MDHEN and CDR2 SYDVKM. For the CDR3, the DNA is TGTGCCAGCAGTTTATTCCCGACACCCACCTACGAGCAGTGCTTC. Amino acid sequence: CASSLFPTPTYEQCF.